These 23 T cell receptor beta chains came from one sample sequenced in a study of T cell responses to AZD1222 COVID-19 vaccine. TCRdb's copy holds only in-frame clones and misses some; the assay was immunoSEQ multiplex PCR. The profile covers more than 95,000 clones, with about 93% appearing a single time and around 5% taken by the ten largest. Sequenced material: peripheral blood, taken on day 0 of AZD1222 vaccination. Receptors originate from an adult in good health.

The chain combines TRBV3-1 (or the pseudogene TRBV3-2) with TRBJ1-6; D remains ambiguous. With 4 bases removed from V and 7 bases from J, the gap between germline ends came to 14 bases. CDR3 size: 15 residues. Germline lookup yields CDR1 LGHDT and CDR2 YNNKEL (reference sequence). The CDR3 is CASSPRPFGNSPLHF. The CDR3 DNA follows: TGTGCCAGCAGCCCCAGACCCTTTGGCAATTCACCCCTCCACTTT.

The chain carries TRBV7-9 and TRBJ2-2; 15 bases agree with TRBD2. The CDR3 extends over 18 amino acids. Looked up from germline, CDR1 is SEHNR and CDR2 is FQNEAQ (reference sequence). With V trimmed by 5 bases and J by 6 bases, 10 bases remained unmatched. Here the CDR3 reads CASSRPGLAGGNAGELFF. CDR3 in DNA: TGTGCCAGCAGCCGACCGGGACTAGCGGGAGGAAATGCCGGGGAGCTGTTTTTT.

CDR3 nucleotide sequence: TGTGCCAGCGCCCCGGGAGGGCCCCCCCGAGAGCAGTACTTC. Amino acid sequence: CASAPGGPPREQYF. The chain combines TRBV7-2 with TRBJ2-7, with TRBD2 identical over 8 bases. The J segment lost 7 bases and the V segment lost 8 bases, leaving 13 bases of the junction unmatched. CDR3 size: 14 residues. Germline V gene data show CDR1 as SGHTA and CDR2 as FQGNSA.

This rearrangement joins TRBV6-5 to TRBJ1-2, with 7 bases lining up with TRBD1. CDR1 and CDR2 (germline): MNHEY, SVGAGI. J gave up 1 base and V 5 bases, and 4 bases lay outside the gene matches. The CDR3 has 14 amino acids. Here the CDR3 reads CASSPGTDNYGYTF. The CDR3 nucleotides read TGTGCCAGCAGTCCCGGGACAGATAACTATGGCTACACCTTC.

The V call is TRBV27, the J call TRBJ1-6; D gene ambiguous. V gave up 2 bases and J gave up 7 bases, with 9 bases separating them. Germline lookup yields CDR1 MNHEY and CDR2 SMNVEV (reference sequence). The CDR3 loop spans 14 amino acids. CDR3 nucleotide sequence: TGTGCCAGCAGTTTAGGACGCAAAAATTCACCCCTCCACTTT. It translates to CASSLGRKNSPLHF.

The V gene is TRBV18, the J gene TRBJ2-3; the match to TRBD1 covers 7 bases. In germline, CDR1 is KGHSH, CDR2 LQKENI. The V and J ends lost 6 bases and 1 base, in that order; junction bases with no gene match: 10. This CDR3 comprises 16 residues. The CDR3 DNA reads TGTGCCAGCTCCCCAAAACGGGGACAGCGCACAGATACGCAGTATTTT. This encodes CASSPKRGQRTDTQYF.

In this sample, this clone turned up once. The chain recombines TRBV2 with TRBJ2-3; the D gene could be TRBD1 or TRBD2 (5 bases each). The ends were cut back, 7 bases at V and 1 base at J, with 12 bases in the middle. The CDR3 is made up of 14 amino acids. Germline V CDR1 and CDR2: SNHLY, FYNNEI. CDR3 sequence: CASIFRGGTDTQYF. CDR3 DNA sequence: TGTGCCAGCATTTTTAGGGGAGGCACAGATACGCAGTATTTT.

CDR3 amino acids: CASSQGSWTGELFF. In DNA, the CDR3 is TGTGCCAGCAGCCAAGGCTCCTGGACCGGGGAGCTGTTTTTT. The chain combines TRBV3-1 (or the pseudogene TRBV3-2) with TRBJ2-2; D unresolved. Trimming removed 1 base at V and 5 bases at J, with 8 bases between. The CDR3 totals 14 residues. Looked up from germline, CDR1 is LGHDT and CDR2 is YNNKEL (reference sequence).

The V and J genes are TRBV2 and TRBJ2-1; no clear D gene. The CDR3 consists of 11 residues. Between the trimmed V and J ends, which lost 2 bases and 9 bases, there was a span of 5 bases. Germline V gene lookup returns CDR1 SNHLY and CDR2 FYNNEI. The CDR3: CASSELGEQFF. For the CDR3, the DNA is TGTGCCAGCAGTGAATTGGGTGAGCAGTTCTTC.

This chain connects TRBV13 to TRBJ1-6, with D possibly being TRBD1 (5 bases). The CDR3 is made up of 16 amino acids. Germline lookup yields CDR1 PRHDT and CDR2 FYEKMQ (reference sequence). V was trimmed by 0 bases and J by 8 bases, leaving 14 bases between them. The CDR3 coding sequence is TGTGCCAGCAGCTTAGGCCGTGGGGGATATGATTCACCCCTCCACTTT. This translates into CASSLGRGGYDSPLHF.

This clone was detected a few times. The chain combines TRBV6-5 with TRBJ1-2, with a tentative D call TRBD1 (5 bases). The CDR3 has 14 amino acids. V was shortened by 5 bases and J by 4 bases, with 14 bases between the two germline ends. The V gene's germline CDR1 is MNHEY and CDR2 SVGAGI. CDR3 nucleotide sequence: TGTGCCAGCAGTCCGGTGTCGGGGGGCTATGGCTACACCTTC. Translation gives CASSPVSGGYGYTF.

The chain couples TRBV7-9 to TRBJ2-7, with TRBD2 matching 12 bases. Losses at the gene ends were 5 bases for V and 2 bases for J; bases not matched to a gene: 7. Germline V gene data show CDR1 as SEHNR and CDR2 as FQNEAQ (reference sequence). The CDR3 is 16 residues long. CDR3 in amino acids: CASSPVPSGRAYEQYF. The CDR3 DNA reads TGTGCCAGCAGCCCCGTACCTAGCGGGAGGGCCTACGAGCAGTACTTC. The variable domain in full, with the rest retrieved from reference TRBV7-9 and TRBJ2-7, is DTGVSQNPRHKITKRGQNVTFRCDPISEHNRLYWYRQTLGQGPEFLTYFQNEAQLEKSRLLSDRFSAERPKGSFSTLEIQRTEQGDSAMYLCASSPVPSGRAYEQYFGPGTRLTVT.

CDR3 in DNA: TGTGCCAGCGGACTGCAGGCTAGGAACAATGAGCAGTTCTTC. Translation gives CASGLQARNNEQFF. This chain links TRBV11-2 with TRBJ2-1; TRBD2 might be the D (5 bases). V gave up 8 bases and J gave up 5 bases, with 16 bases separating them. The CDR3 runs to 14 residues. CDR1 SGHAT and CDR2 FQNNGV come from the germline V gene.

The CDR3 is CAWRMGQNTGELFF. The CDR3 DNA is TGTGCCTGGAGGATGGGACAAAACACCGGGGAGCTGTTTTTT. V usage is TRBV30 and J usage is TRBJ2-2, with D tentatively TRBD1 (6 bases). V lost 3 bases to trimming and J lost 2 bases, with 10 bases between them. Germline loops: CDR1 GTSNPN, CDR2 SVGIG (reference sequence). CDR3 size: 14 residues.

The chain recombines TRBV11-2 with TRBJ2-7; the D is unclear. The CDR3 loop spans 14 amino acids. Germline CDR1 is SGHAT and CDR2 is FQNNGV. Trimming took off 0 bases at V and 12 bases at J, with 18 bases between the two ends. This CDR3 reads CASSLDLSLRSMYF. The CDR3 DNA is TGTGCCAGCAGCTTAGATCTCTCATTGCGGTCCATGTACTTC. The full variable domain, completed using reference TRBV11-2 and TRBJ2-7, is EAGVAQSPRYKIIEKRQSVAFWCNPISGHATLYWYQQILGQGPKLLIQFQNNGVVDDSQLPKDRFSAERLKGVDSTLKIQPAKLEDSAVYLCASSLDLSLRSMYFGPGTRLTVT.

This clone turned up a few times. The CDR3 coding sequence is TGTGCCAGCACCGGAGACTCGAGGGGGGAGCTGTTTTTT. Translating it yields CASTGDSRGELFF. The rearrangement joins TRBV9 to TRBJ2-2; D unresolved. V was pared by 6 bases and J by 8 bases, with 14 bases between. Germline V gene lookup returns CDR1 SGDLS and CDR2 YYNGEE. The CDR3 sequence is 13 residues long.

The gene calls are TRBV2 and TRBJ2-7; 7 bases fit TRBD1. This CDR3 has 13 residues. Trimming at V came to 6 bases and at J to 0 bases, leaving 2 bases not matched to a gene. CDR1 SNHLY and CDR2 FYNNEI come from the germline V gene. The CDR3 protein is CASRAGGSYEQYF. CDR3 in DNA: TGTGCCAGCAGGGCAGGGGGCTCCTACGAGCAGTACTTC.

This chain joins TRBV28 and TRBJ2-7; TRBD2 is a possible D gene (5 bases). Between the trimmed V and J ends, which lost 6 bases and 1 base, there was a span of 7 bases. Germline V gives CDR1 MDHEN, CDR2 SYDVKM. The CDR3 length is 12 residues. The CDR3 spells CASRAASYEQYF. CDR3 bases: TGTGCCAGCAGAGCGGCTTCCTACGAGCAGTACTTC.

The chain couples TRBV7-8 to TRBJ2-1; D unclear. The CDR3 runs to 13 residues. The V gene lost 1 base and the J gene lost 4 bases, with 5 bases spanning the gap. Germline V gene data show CDR1 as SGHVS and CDR2 as FQNEAQ. The chain's CDR3 is CASSLEVYNEQFF. The CDR3 DNA is TGTGCCAGCAGCTTAGAGGTGTACAATGAGCAGTTCTTC.

The chain couples TRBV6-6 to TRBJ1-2; D is perhaps TRBD1 (5 bases). Trimming took off 2 bases at V and 5 bases at J, with 12 bases between the two ends. Germline V gives CDR1 MNHNY, CDR2 SVGAGI (reference sequence). The CDR3 has 14 amino acids. The CDR3 sequence is CASSYGAGPYGYTF. In DNA, the CDR3 is TGTGCCAGCAGTTACGGCGCGGGACCGTATGGCTACACCTTC.

This rearrangement joins TRBV9 to TRBJ2-7; a weak D match, TRBD1 (5 bases). Trimming cost V 4 bases and J 1 base, with 15 bases left between them. Germline loops: CDR1 SGDLS, CDR2 YYNGEE. The CDR3 runs to 15 residues. CDR3 nucleotide sequence: TGTGCCAGCAGCCCCAGGATAGACAGTTCCTACGAGCAGTACTTC. Its translation is CASSPRIDSSYEQYF.

This clone was recorded once. The chain uses TRBV5-1 and TRBJ2-7; 9 positions agree with TRBD2. Trimming at V came to 2 bases and at J to 2 bases, leaving 11 bases not matched to a gene. The CDR3 runs 17 residues. Germline CDR1 is SGHRS and CDR2 is YFSETQ. The DNA of the CDR3 is TGCGCCAGCAGCTTCTCCATTGATAGCGGGGGTACCTACGAGCAGTACTTC. As protein: CASSFSIDSGGTYEQYF.

By sample share, this clone is medium-sized. The chain couples TRBV5-3 to TRBJ2-3; D may match TRBD1 or TRBD2 (6 bases each). TRBV5-3 is marked as an open reading frame, function uncertain. V lost 2 bases to trimming and J lost 1 base, with 14 bases between them. This CDR3 contains 16 residues. The CDR3 region is CARSLPPGGGTDTQYF. The CDR3 DNA is TGTGCCAGAAGCTTACCTCCCGGGGGCGGCACAGATACGCAGTATTTT.